This TCR beta chain was sequenced in a study of human T cells and chemical hapten exposure. Study-wide context: 2% DPC applied to a 2 cm by 2 cm arm area sensitized donors. From small differences in pooled library volume came most of the variation in per-sample TCR yields.

Findings of the study overall: In comparison with controls, expanded TCRs gave rise to a significantly larger number of large CDR3 similarity clusters. All donors were alopecia patients, so their immunity may differ from that of healthy people.

Using its own MiXCR run on the RACE reads, TCRdb lists one record per CDR3 protein. This table has 110,000 to 150,000 distinct CDR3 sequences, about 11% appearing once. From germline, CDR1 is SGHTA and CDR2 FQGNSA. Trimming removed 7 bases at V and 6 bases at J, with 22 bases between. This CDR3 region has 15 residues. Many counts were recorded for this clonotype. Its antigen is undetermined. Time point of the sample: patch test 2, 6 weeks after DPC sensitization. Treatment in this sample: therapeutic diphenylcyclopropenone sensitization with weekly scalp DPC. This chain links TRBV7-2 with TRBJ2-7; D is ambiguous. Sequencing used whole blood, obtained in connection with sensitization to the hapten diphenylcyclopropenone (DPC). The origin of this receptor is a woman between 45 and 60 years old with alopecia areata. Some clones in this sample may be carry-over from other donors' samples. This CDR3 reads CASTLGGVALSEQYF. Here the CDR3 DNA reads TGTGCCAGCACCCTTGGCGGAGTCGCCTTAAGCGAGCAGTACTTC.